The 30 T cell receptor beta chains below all came from one sample that was sequenced in a study of blood T cell repertoires in COVID-19 (dated by TCRdb to 2019 to 2021). The method behind the library was the immunoSEQ multiplex PCR assay. TCRdb's version of the immuneACCESS table is confined to in-frame rearrangements and falls short of the full clone set. An unresolved V gene accounts for under half of the shortfall where checked; the remainder is of unknown origin. Counted in this sample were roughly 100,000 clones; around 87% of them appeared once. Clones ranked in the top ten supply roughly 3.1% of the sample. Sequencing input: peripheral blood. Every receptor here comes from a man aged 50 to 60 with active or convalescent COVID-19.

This sequence joins TRBV18 and TRBJ1-2; weak D call: TRBD1 (5 bases). V lost 0 bases, J lost 7 bases, and 15 bases lay in between. Germline CDR1 KGHSH, CDR2 LQKENI. The CDR3 is made up of 15 amino acids. The CDR3 bases are TGTGCCAGCTCACCACCGGCCGGACAACCGCGTGGCTACACCTTC. It encodes CASSPPAGQPRGYTF.

CDR3 sequence reads: CASRGQGNSPLHF. The CDR3 region has the DNA TGCGCCAGCAGAGGACAGGGAAATTCACCCCTCCACTTT. The chain carries TRBV10-1 and TRBJ1-6, with 8 nucleotides matching TRBD1. CDR1 WNHNN and CDR2 SYGVQD come from the germline V gene (reference sequence). This CDR3 spans 13 amino acids. J gave up 7 bases and V 6 bases, and 2 bases lay outside the gene matches.

V is TRBV27 and J is TRBJ2-5; 7 bases line up with TRBD1. The CDR3 runs 14 residues. CDR1 and CDR2 (germline): MNHEY, SMNVEV (reference sequence). J gave up 2 bases and V 6 bases, and 6 bases lay outside the gene matches. CDR3 sequence reads: CASSPGTVQETQYF. In DNA, the CDR3 is TGTGCCAGCAGCCCAGGGACAGTTCAAGAGACCCAGTACTTC.

This chain connects TRBV24-1 to TRBJ2-5; 7 bases map to TRBD1. V was clipped by 4 bases and J by 2 bases; unmatched bases: 6. The CDR3 totals 15 residues. CDR1 and CDR2 from the germline V gene are KGHDR and SFDVKD. CDR3 sequence (DNA): TGTGCCACCAGTGACCCGCCAGGGGGTCAAGAGACCCAGTACTTC. Its translation: CATSDPPGGQETQYF.

The chain uses TRBV4-1 and TRBJ2-5; the match to TRBD1 covers 11 bases. Per germline, CDR1 MGHRA and CDR2 YSYEKL. The CDR3 consists of 19 residues. The V and J ends lost 0 bases and 5 bases, in that order; junction bases with no gene match: 14. The CDR3 region has the DNA TGCGCCAGCAGCCAAGAACCTCCAAGGACAGGGGGCAGGGGTGAGACCCAGTACTTC. It specifies CASSQEPPRTGGRGETQYF.

V usage is TRBV7-7 and J usage is TRBJ2-5; a possible D gene is TRBD2 (6 bases). CDR1 and CDR2 (germline): SSHAT, FNYEAQ (reference sequence). Trimming stripped 4 bases from V and 4 bases from J, with 19 bases between. This CDR3 has 16 amino acids. The CDR3 sequence is CASSSSSPWRGETQYF. The CDR3 coding sequence is TGTGCCAGCAGCTCGTCTAGCCCCTGGCGGGGAGAGACCCAGTACTTC.

The genes are TRBV2 and TRBJ2-7; D is possibly TRBD1 (6 bases). This CDR3 spans 15 amino acids. The germline CDR1 and CDR2 sequences are SNHLY and FYNNEI. V was pared by 3 bases and J by 3 bases, with 15 bases between. The CDR3 sequence is CASSEGRGVFYEQYF. The CDR3 DNA is TGTGCCAGCAGTGAGGGCAGGGGAGTTTTCTACGAGCAGTACTTC.

This clone has only a few counts. The V call is TRBV24-1, the J call TRBJ1-2; D is unclear. Trimming removed 9 bases at V and 2 bases at J, with 9 bases between. The CDR3 runs to 12 residues. Germline V gives CDR1 KGHDR, CDR2 SFDVKD. This chain's CDR3 is CATYDGNYGYTF. The CDR3, as DNA: TGTGCCACCTACGACGGGAACTATGGCTACACCTTC.

The rearrangement links TRBV7-9 to TRBJ2-3, with 10 nucleotides matching TRBD2. CDR1 and CDR2 (germline): SEHNR, FQNEAQ (reference sequence). This CDR3 is built from 19 residues. V dropped 4 bases and J dropped 5; count of bases not matched to a gene: 18. The CDR3 DNA reads TGTGCCAGCAGCTCACGCCGCCGACAAGCGGGGGGGCCGGTAGATACGCAGTATTTT. This codes for CASSSRRRQAGGPVDTQYF.

In DNA, the CDR3 is TGTGCCAGCAGCTCGGGGGCAGGGGGAATCGGGGAGCTGTTTTTT. As protein: CASSSGAGGIGELFF. This sequence joins TRBV7-9 and TRBJ2-2, with D possibly TRBD1 on 7 matching bases. Germline CDR1 and CDR2: SEHNR and FQNEAQ (reference sequence). This CDR3 is built from 15 residues. V was cut by 4 bases and J by 7 bases, with 16 bases left in between.

The V gene is TRBV28, the J gene TRBJ1-2; D gene ambiguous. The V end lost 3 bases, the J end lost 4 bases, and 6 bases lay between the germline ends. The CDR3 is 12 residues long. Germline V gene data show CDR1 as MDHEN and CDR2 as SYDVKM. DNA for the CDR3: TGTGCCAGCAGTTTCGGGAGCTATGGCTACACCTTC. This sequence encodes CASSFGSYGYTF.

This clone came up once. The chain is built from TRBV19 and TRBJ1-4, with D possibly matching TRBD1 (5 bases). V was trimmed by 3 bases and J by 5 bases, leaving 13 bases between them. In germline, CDR1 is LNHDA, CDR2 SQIVND (reference sequence). This CDR3 spans 15 amino acids. The CDR3 bases are TGTGCCAGTAGTATCCAGGGTGCGGGGAATGAAAAACTGTTTTTT. Translating gives CASSIQGAGNEKLFF.

The CDR3: CASSLGGGQETQYF. In DNA form, the CDR3 reads TGCGCCAGCAGCTTGGGGGGGGGCCAAGAGACCCAGTACTTC. The V gene is TRBV5-1, the J gene TRBJ2-5, with 7 bases aligning to TRBD2. The CDR3 sequence is 14 residues long. Germline values: CDR1 SGHRS, CDR2 YFSETQ. V lost 0 bases, J lost 1 base, and 0 bases stayed unmatched.

This chain connects TRBV28 to TRBJ2-1, with a weak D call TRBD1 (5 bases). Germline V gene sequence: CDR1 MDHEN, CDR2 SYDVKM. There are 14 residues in the CDR3. Deletions cut 10 bases from V and 8 bases from J, with 21 bases between. This CDR3 reads CATHRSESLDEQFF. CDR3 nucleotides: TGTGCCACCCACAGGAGCGAATCGTTGGATGAGCAGTTCTTC. The variable domain in full, with the rest retrieved from reference TRBV28 and TRBJ2-1, is DVKVTQSSRYLVKRTGEKVFLECVQDMDHENMFWYRQDPGLGLRLIYFSYDVKMKEKGDIPEGYSVSREKKERFSLILESASTNQTSMYLCATHRSESLDEQFFGPGTRLTVL.

CDR3 in amino acids: CASSLQGPNQPQHF. The CDR3, as DNA: TGTGCCAGCAGCTTACAGGGGCCCAATCAGCCCCAGCATTTT. The chain is built from TRBV5-4 and TRBJ1-5; 7 nucleotides line up with TRBD1. The CDR3 is 14 residues long. V shed 2 bases and J 3 bases; nucleotides not matched to a gene: 2. CDR1 and CDR2 (germline): SGHNT, YYREEE (reference sequence).

This clone was counted between two and nine times. The chain recombines TRBV3-1 (or the pseudogene TRBV3-2) with TRBJ2-1; 8 positions match TRBD2. The germline CDR1 and CDR2 sequences are LGHDT and YNNKEL (reference sequence). The CDR3 covers 10 residues. V trimming: 10 bases; J trimming: 15 bases; junction bases outside the gene matches: 8. This chain's CDR3 is CATGRGTLFF. CDR3 DNA: TGTGCCACCGGGAGGGGGACCCTGTTCTTC.

The chain carries TRBV5-1 and TRBJ2-1; D remains unclear. The germline gives CDR1 SGHRS, CDR2 YFSETQ. The CDR3 extends over 16 amino acids. V lost 0 bases and J 0 bases, leaving 10 bases between the germline ends. Here the CDR3 reads CASSLVASSSYNEQFF. DNA of the CDR3: TGCGCCAGCAGCTTGGTGGCTTCTAGCTCCTACAATGAGCAGTTCTTC.

The gene calls are TRBV14 and TRBJ1-6; tentative D call: TRBD1 (5 bases). Per germline, CDR1 SGHDN and CDR2 FVKESK. CDR3 length equals 15 residues. Trimming shortened V by 0 bases and J by 8 bases, and 11 bases separated the two germline ends. The CDR3 spells CASSQEGVNDSPLHF. In DNA form, the CDR3 reads TGTGCCAGCAGCCAAGAAGGGGTTAATGATTCACCCCTCCACTTT.

This clone was counted once. The chain combines TRBV3-1 (or the pseudogene TRBV3-2) with TRBJ2-3; 9 positions agree with TRBD2. There are 15 residues in the CDR3. With 5 bases clipped from V and 0 bases from J, the junction kept 3 bases outside the gene matches. Germline lookup yields CDR1 LGHDT and CDR2 YNNKEL (reference sequence). The CDR3 sequence is CASSLTSGSTDTQYF. Here the CDR3 DNA reads TGTGCCAGCAGCTTAACTAGCGGGAGCACAGATACGCAGTATTTT.

The V and J genes are TRBV5-4 and TRBJ2-3; 14 bases are a match to TRBD2. Looked up from germline, CDR1 is SGHNT and CDR2 is YYREEE (reference sequence). V trimming: 7 bases; J trimming: 1 base; junction bases outside the gene matches: 5. This CDR3 is 16 amino acids long. The CDR3 loop is CASSPTSGGGTDTQYF. CDR3 nucleotide sequence: TGTGCCAGCTCTCCGACTAGCGGGGGGGGCACAGATACGCAGTATTTT.

The gene calls are TRBV28 and TRBJ1-1; no clear D gene. V lost 6 bases and J lost 1, with 9 bases in between. The CDR3 length is 13 residues. Germline values: CDR1 MDHEN, CDR2 SYDVKM. DNA for the CDR3: TGTGCCAGCAGCCGAACACCGAACACTGAAGCTTTCTTT. Translation: CASSRTPNTEAFF.

This chain's CDR3 is CATSDTPTGEQFF. CDR3 nucleotide sequence: TGTGCCACCAGTGATACGCCGACGGGGGAGCAGTTCTTC. The rearrangement joins TRBV24-1 to TRBJ2-1; D might be TRBD2 (5 bases). This CDR3 has 13 amino acids. Germline loops: CDR1 KGHDR, CDR2 SFDVKD. Trimming removed 3 bases from V and 10 bases from J, with 12 bases in between.

This rearrangement joins TRBV5-6 to TRBJ2-1, with D unclear. CDR1 is SGHDT and CDR2 is YYEEEE in the germline V gene. V lost 2 bases and J lost 4, with 4 bases in between. The CDR3 covers 12 residues. The CDR3 DNA follows: TGTGCCAGCAGCTTCAGGTACAATGAGCAGTTCTTC. Amino acids: CASSFRYNEQFF. Variable domain in full (rest from reference TRBV5-6 and TRBJ2-1): DAGVTQSPTHLIKTRGQQVTLRCSPKSGHDTVSWYQQALGQGPQFIFQYYEEEERQRGNFPDRFSGHQFPNYSSELNVNALLLGDSALYLCASSFRYNEQFFGPGTRLTVL.

The chain employs TRBV14 and TRBJ2-3; D is uncertain. The V gene's germline CDR1 is SGHDN and CDR2 FVKESK. The CDR3 covers 13 residues. Between the trimmed V and J ends, which lost 2 bases and 5 bases, there was a span of 8 bases. CDR3 residues: CASSQNSGDTQYF. The CDR3 DNA reads as TGTGCCAGCAGCCAAAACTCGGGAGATACGCAGTATTTT.

This sequence joins TRBV10-1 and TRBJ1-2; possible D gene TRBD1, 6 bases. Germline loops: CDR1 WNHNN, CDR2 SYGVQD (reference sequence). The CDR3 covers 12 residues. V was clipped by 0 bases and J by 7 bases, with 6 bases between them. Written as DNA, the CDR3 is TGCGCCAGCAGTGAGTCGGACAGTGGCTACACCTTC. It codes for CASSESDSGYTF.

J is TRBJ2-3 and V is TRBV2; the D gene is possibly TRBD1 (6 bases). Germline V lookup: CDR1 SNHLY, CDR2 FYNNEI. V was cut by 4 bases and J by 5 bases, with 13 bases left in between. This CDR3 comprises 14 residues. This CDR3 reads CASSGTVGRDTQYF. CDR3 DNA: TGTGCCAGCAGTGGGACAGTAGGGAGAGATACGCAGTATTTT.

The chain is built from TRBV20-1 and TRBJ2-3; 7 bases line up with TRBD2. The CDR3 spans 11 residues. In germline, CDR1 is DFQATT, CDR2 SNEGSKA (reference sequence). V trimming: 3 bases; J trimming: 14 bases; junction bases outside the gene matches: 8. This CDR3 is CSASSGSLRYF. For the CDR3, the DNA is TGCAGTGCTAGTAGCGGGTCCCTCCGGTATTTT.

A single count supports this clone. The V gene is TRBV5-1, the J gene TRBJ2-3; 10 bases are shared with TRBD2. Germline assignment: CDR1 SGHRS and CDR2 YFSETQ. CDR3 size: 18 residues. Trimming took 0 bases from V and 0 from J; bases not matched to a gene: 7. CDR3 protein: CASSLAVAGGPSTDTQYF. The CDR3 DNA is TGCGCCAGCAGCTTGGCGGTAGCGGGGGGCCCTAGCACAGATACGCAGTATTTT.

The rearrangement links TRBV19 to TRBJ2-3, with a possible D match to TRBD1 (6 bases). This CDR3 is built from 13 residues. Trimming removed 6 bases at V and 4 bases at J, with 11 bases between. Looked up from germline, CDR1 is LNHDA and CDR2 is SQIVND (reference sequence). CDR3 region: CASSLSGADTQYF. CDR3 nucleotide sequence: TGTGCCAGTAGCCTGTCAGGGGCAGATACGCAGTATTTT.

The chain has TRBV4-2 and TRBJ2-2; 8 bases are a match to TRBD1. CDR1 is LGHNA and CDR2 is YNFKEQ in the germline V gene. The trim removed 4 bases at V and 3 bases at J, leaving 7 bases unmatched. CDR3 length: 16 residues. The CDR3 here is CASSLLQGADTGELFF. CDR3 DNA sequence: TGTGCCAGCAGCCTTTTGCAGGGGGCAGACACCGGGGAGCTGTTTTTT.